Below, 14 T cell receptor beta chains from the same sample are listed, as sequenced in a study of monozygotic twins with inflammatory bowel disease. TCRdb reprocessed the 5' RACE reads and reports one entry per CDR3 protein, with no DNA. This sample's table has about 160,000 distinct CDR3 sequences. The sequencing sample was made of blood. The receptors derive from a human donor with ulcerative colitis or Crohn's disease, or a healthy co-twin of an affected twin (not recorded which).

The V gene is TRBV19, the J gene TRBJ2-1; TCRdb designates TRBD2, a call that cannot be tested without DNA. This CDR3 contains 16 residues. Germline CDR1 and CDR2: LNHDA and SQIVND (reference sequence). The CDR3 sequence is CASRPLAGSSYNEQFF.

The rearrangement uses TRBV7-2 and TRBJ1-2. CDR1 is SGHTA and CDR2 is FQGNSA in the germline V gene. The CDR3 sequence is 15 residues long. The CDR3 reads CASSPQTGNNYGYTF.

The rearrangement uses TRBV20-1 and TRBJ1-1. Looked up from germline, CDR1 is DFQATT and CDR2 is SNEGSKA (reference sequence). The CDR3 extends over 12 amino acids. The CDR3 loop is CSAREAGTEAFF.

This CDR3 reads CSARDREWTGELFF. The V call is TRBV20-1, the J call TRBJ2-2; absent DNA, TCRdb's TRBD1 call cannot be checked. This CDR3 contains 14 residues. Germline V lookup: CDR1 DFQATT, CDR2 SNEGSKA (reference sequence).

The CDR3 sequence: CATSRVDVSYEQYF. The V call is TRBV15, the J call TRBJ2-7. The CDR3 extends over 14 amino acids. The germline CDR1 and CDR2 sequences are LNHNV and YYDKDF (reference sequence).

This chain uses TRBV6-5 with TRBJ1-2. This CDR3 has 12 residues. Germline V gene data show CDR1 as MNHEY and CDR2 as SVGAGI. CDR3 in amino acids: CASRAIEYGYTF.

The gene calls are TRBV29-1 and TRBJ2-3. There are 15 residues in the CDR3. Germline CDR1 is SQVTM and CDR2 is ANQGSEA. CDR3 loop: CSVEGLKTSTDTQYF.

The CDR3 spells CASSIYWTSGSINEQFF. The J gene is TRBJ2-1, the V gene TRBV19; TCRdb outputs TRBD2, but without DNA this stays unchecked. There are 17 residues in the CDR3. The germline CDR1 and CDR2 sequences are LNHDA and SQIVND (reference sequence). The whole variable domain, remainder taken from reference TRBV19 and TRBJ2-1, is DGGITQSPKYLFRKEGQNVTLSCEQNLNHDAMYWYRQDPGQGLRLIYYSQIVNDFQKGDIAEGYSVSREKKESFPLTVTSAQKNPTAFYLCASSIYWTSGSINEQFFGPGTRLTVL.

This chain uses TRBV20-1 with TRBJ2-7; without DNA, the TCRdb call of TRBD2 cannot be checked. From germline, CDR1 is DFQATT and CDR2 SNEGSKA (reference sequence). This CDR3 comprises 15 residues. CDR3: CSATTGLEVTYEQYF.

This chain connects TRBV4-2 to TRBJ2-1; there is no DNA to check the TCRdb D call of TRBD2. Per the germline V gene, CDR1 is LGHNA and CDR2 is YNFKEQ. The CDR3 is made up of 19 amino acids. CDR3 amino acids: CASSRGSSSGRARYNEQFF.

The CDR3 is CASSQDTFYGYTF. V usage is TRBV5-6 and J usage is TRBJ1-2. Looked up from germline, CDR1 is SGHDT and CDR2 is YYEEEE. The CDR3 runs to 13 residues.

The chain couples TRBV5-1 to TRBJ2-5; the D gene TCRdb calls, TRBD2, cannot be checked with no DNA. CDR3 size: 18 residues. CDR1 is SGHRS and CDR2 is YFSETQ in the germline V gene. The CDR3 loop reads CASSLPLWEETFSETQYF.

This chain uses TRBV20-1 with TRBJ2-5; TCRdb's D gene call, TRBD2, goes unchecked for lack of DNA. This CDR3 region has 16 residues. Germline assignment: CDR1 DFQATT and CDR2 SNEGSKA (reference sequence). CDR3 loop: CSAGRLRLALGETQYF.

The V gene is TRBV5-5, the J gene TRBJ2-5. Germline loops: CDR1 SGHKS, CDR2 YYEKEE (reference sequence). The CDR3 sequence is 13 residues long. The chain's CDR3 is CASSLVVLETQYF.